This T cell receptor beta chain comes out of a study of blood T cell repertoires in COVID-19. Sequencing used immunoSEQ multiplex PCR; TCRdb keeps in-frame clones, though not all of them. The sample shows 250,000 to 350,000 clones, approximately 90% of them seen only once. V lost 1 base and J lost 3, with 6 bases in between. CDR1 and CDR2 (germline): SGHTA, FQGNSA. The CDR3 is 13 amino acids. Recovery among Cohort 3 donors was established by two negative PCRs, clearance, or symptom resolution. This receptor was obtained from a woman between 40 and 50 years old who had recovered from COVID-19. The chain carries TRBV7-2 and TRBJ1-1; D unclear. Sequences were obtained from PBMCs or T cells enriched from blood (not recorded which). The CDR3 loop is CASSLERDTEAFF. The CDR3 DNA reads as TGTGCCAGCAGCTTAGAGAGAGACACTGAAGCTTTCTTT. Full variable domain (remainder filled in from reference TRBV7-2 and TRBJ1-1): GAGVSQSPSNKVTEKGKDVELRCDPISGHTALYWYRQSLGQGLEFLIYFQGNSAPDKSGLPSDRFSAERTGGSVSTLTIQRTQQEDSAVYLCASSLERDTEAFFGQGTRLTVV.